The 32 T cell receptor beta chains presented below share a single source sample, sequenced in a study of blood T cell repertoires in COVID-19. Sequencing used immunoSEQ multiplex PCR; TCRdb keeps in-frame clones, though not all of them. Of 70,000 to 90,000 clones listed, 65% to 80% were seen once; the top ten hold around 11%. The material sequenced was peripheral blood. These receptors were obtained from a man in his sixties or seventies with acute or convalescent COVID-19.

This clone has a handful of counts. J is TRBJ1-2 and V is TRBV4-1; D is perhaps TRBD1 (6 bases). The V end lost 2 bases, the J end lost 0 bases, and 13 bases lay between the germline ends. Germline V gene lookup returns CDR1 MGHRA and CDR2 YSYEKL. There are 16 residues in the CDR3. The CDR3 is CASSQFSGTTNYGYTF. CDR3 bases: TGCGCCAGCAGCCAATTCTCCGGGACAACTAACTATGGCTACACCTTC.

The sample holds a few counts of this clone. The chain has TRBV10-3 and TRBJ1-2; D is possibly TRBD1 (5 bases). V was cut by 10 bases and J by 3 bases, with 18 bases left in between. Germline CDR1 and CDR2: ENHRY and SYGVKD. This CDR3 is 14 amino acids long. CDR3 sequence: CATMAVQDDYGYTF. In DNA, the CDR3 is TGTGCCACTATGGCAGTACAGGATGACTATGGCTACACCTTC.

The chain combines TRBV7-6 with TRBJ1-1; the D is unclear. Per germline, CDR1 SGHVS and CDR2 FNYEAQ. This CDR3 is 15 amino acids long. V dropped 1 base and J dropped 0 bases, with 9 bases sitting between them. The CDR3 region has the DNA TGTGCCAGCAGCTTAGTGGCGGCCATGAACACTGAAGCTTTCTTT. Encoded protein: CASSLVAAMNTEAFF.

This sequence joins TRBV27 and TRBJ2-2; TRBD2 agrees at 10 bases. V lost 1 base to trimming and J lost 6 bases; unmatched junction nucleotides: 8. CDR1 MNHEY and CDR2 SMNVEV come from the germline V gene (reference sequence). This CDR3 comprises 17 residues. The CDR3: CASSLFASGGAPGELFF. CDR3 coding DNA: TGTGCCAGCAGTTTATTTGCCAGCGGGGGGGCACCCGGGGAGCTGTTTTTT.

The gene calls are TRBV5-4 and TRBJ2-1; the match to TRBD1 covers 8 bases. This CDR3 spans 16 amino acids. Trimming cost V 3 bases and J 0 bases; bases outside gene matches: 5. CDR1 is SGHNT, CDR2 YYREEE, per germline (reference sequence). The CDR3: CASSWTTGGSYNEQFF. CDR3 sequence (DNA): TGTGCCAGCAGCTGGACCACAGGGGGCTCCTACAATGAGCAGTTCTTC.

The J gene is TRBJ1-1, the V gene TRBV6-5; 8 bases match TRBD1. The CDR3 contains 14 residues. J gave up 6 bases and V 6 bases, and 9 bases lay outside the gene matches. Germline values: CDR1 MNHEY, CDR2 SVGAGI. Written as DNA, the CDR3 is TGTGCCAGCAGATCGACAGGGGCTATGGCTGAAGCTTTCTTT. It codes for CASRSTGAMAEAFF.

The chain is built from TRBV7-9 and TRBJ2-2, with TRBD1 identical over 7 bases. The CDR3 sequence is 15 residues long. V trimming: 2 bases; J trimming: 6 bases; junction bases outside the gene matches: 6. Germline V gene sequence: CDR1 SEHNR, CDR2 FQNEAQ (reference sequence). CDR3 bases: TGTGCCAGCAGCTTATCAAGGGGGCTTGCCGGGGAGCTGTTTTTT. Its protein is CASSLSRGLAGELFF.

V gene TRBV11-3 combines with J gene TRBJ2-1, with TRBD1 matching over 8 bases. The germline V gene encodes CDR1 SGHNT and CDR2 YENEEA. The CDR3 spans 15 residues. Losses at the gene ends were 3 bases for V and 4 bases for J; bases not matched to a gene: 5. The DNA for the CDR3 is TGTGCCAGCAGCTTGCAGACAGGGGCTTACAATGAGCAGTTCTTC. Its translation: CASSLQTGAYNEQFF.

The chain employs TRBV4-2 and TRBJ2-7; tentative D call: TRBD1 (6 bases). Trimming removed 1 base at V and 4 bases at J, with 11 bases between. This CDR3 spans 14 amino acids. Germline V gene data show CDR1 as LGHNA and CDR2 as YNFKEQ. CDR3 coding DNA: TGTGCCAGCAGCCAAGCCAGGACAGCTTACGAGCAGTACTTC. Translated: CASSQARTAYEQYF.

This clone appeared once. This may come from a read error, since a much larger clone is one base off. The CDR3, as DNA: TGTGCCAGCAGCTTAGAGGACAGCTCCTATGGCTACACCTTC. This codes for CASSLEDSSYGYTF. This chain uses TRBV7-9 with TRBJ1-2; tentatively, D is TRBD1 (6 bases). The germline V gene has CDR1 SEHNR and CDR2 FQNEAQ (reference sequence). The V end lost 1 base, the J end lost 4 bases, and 10 bases lay between the germline ends. The CDR3 runs to 14 residues.

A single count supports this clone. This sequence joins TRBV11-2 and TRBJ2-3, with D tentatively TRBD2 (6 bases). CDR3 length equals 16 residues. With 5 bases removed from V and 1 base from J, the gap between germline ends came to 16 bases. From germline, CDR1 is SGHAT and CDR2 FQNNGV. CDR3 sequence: CASSPSWGEGTDTQYF. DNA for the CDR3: TGTGCCAGCAGCCCTAGTTGGGGGGAGGGCACAGATACGCAGTATTTT.

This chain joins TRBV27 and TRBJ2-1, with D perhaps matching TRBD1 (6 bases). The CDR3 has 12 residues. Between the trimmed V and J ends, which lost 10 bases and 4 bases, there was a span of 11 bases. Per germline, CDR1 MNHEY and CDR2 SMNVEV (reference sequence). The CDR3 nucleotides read TGTGCCACAATTACAGGGTACAATGAGCAGTTCTTC. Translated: CATITGYNEQFF.

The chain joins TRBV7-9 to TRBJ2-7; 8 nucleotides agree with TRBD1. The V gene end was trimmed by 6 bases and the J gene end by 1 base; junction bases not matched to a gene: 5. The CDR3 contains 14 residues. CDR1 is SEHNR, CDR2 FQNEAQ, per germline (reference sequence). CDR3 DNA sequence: TGTGCCAGCAGTTTCGGGACAGGTTCCTACGAGCAGTACGTC. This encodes CASSFGTGSYEQYV.

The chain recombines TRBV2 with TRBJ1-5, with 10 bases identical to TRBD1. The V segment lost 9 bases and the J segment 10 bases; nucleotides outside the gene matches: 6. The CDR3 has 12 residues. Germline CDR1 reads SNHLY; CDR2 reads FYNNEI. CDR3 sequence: CARGTGDGPQHF. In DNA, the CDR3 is TGTGCCAGAGGGACAGGGGACGGTCCCCAGCATTTT.

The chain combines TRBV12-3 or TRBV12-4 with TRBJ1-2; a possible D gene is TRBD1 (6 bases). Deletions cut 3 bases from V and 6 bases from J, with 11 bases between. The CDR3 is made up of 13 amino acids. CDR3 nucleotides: TGTGCCAGCAGTTTCGGGGGGGCGGATGGCTACACCTTC. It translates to CASSFGGADGYTF.

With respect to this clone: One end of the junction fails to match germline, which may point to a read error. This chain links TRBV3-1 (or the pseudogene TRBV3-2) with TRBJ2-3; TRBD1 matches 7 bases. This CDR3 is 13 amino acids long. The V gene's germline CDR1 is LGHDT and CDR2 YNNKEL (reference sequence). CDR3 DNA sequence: TGTGCCAGCAGCCAAGTCTGGACAGGTACGCAGTATTTT. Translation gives CASSQVWTGTQYF.

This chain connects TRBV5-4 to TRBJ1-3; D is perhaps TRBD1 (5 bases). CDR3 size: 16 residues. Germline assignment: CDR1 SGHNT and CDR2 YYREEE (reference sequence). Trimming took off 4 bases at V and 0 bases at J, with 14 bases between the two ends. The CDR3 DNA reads TGTGCCAGCAGCCAAGCGGGACGGTCCTCTGGAAACACCATATATTTT. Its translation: CASSQAGRSSGNTIYF.

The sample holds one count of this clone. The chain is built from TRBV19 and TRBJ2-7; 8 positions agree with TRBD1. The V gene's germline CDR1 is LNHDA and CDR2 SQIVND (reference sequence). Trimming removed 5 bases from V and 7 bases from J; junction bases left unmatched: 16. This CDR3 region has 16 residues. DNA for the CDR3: TGTGCCAGTAGTCCCCAGGACAGGGCAATAGGAGGGGAGCAGTACTTC. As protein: CASSPQDRAIGGEQYF.

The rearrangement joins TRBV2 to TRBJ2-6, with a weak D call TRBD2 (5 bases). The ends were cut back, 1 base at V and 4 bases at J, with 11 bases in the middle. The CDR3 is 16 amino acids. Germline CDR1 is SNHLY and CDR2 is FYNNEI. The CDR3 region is CASSEVRVSGANVLTF. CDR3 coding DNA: TGTGCCAGCAGTGAAGTGAGGGTCTCGGGGGCCAACGTCCTGACTTTC.

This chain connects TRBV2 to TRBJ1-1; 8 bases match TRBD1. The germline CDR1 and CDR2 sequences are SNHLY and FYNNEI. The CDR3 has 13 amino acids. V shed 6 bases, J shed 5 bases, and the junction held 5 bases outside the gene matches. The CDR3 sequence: CASRVYRGTEAFF. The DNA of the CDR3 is TGTGCCAGCAGAGTATACAGGGGGACTGAAGCTTTCTTT.

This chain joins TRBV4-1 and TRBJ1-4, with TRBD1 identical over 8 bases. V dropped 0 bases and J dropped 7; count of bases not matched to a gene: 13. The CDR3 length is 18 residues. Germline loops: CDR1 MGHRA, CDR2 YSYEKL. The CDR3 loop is CASSQDRQGANRFEKLFF. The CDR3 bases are TGCGCCAGCAGCCAAGATAGGCAGGGGGCGAATAGATTTGAAAAACTGTTTTTT.

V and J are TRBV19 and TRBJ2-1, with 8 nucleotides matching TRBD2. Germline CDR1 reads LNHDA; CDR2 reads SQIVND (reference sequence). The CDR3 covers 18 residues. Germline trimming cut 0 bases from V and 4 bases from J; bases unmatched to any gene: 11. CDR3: CASSIDGIRRGAYNEQFF. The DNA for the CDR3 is TGTGCCAGTAGTATAGATGGGATAAGGCGGGGGGCATACAATGAGCAGTTCTTC.

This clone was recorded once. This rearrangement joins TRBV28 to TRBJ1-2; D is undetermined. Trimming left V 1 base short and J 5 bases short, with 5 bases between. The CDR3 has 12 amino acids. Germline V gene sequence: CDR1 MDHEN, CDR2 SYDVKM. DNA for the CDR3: TGTGCCAGCAGTTTATCCAAATATGGCTACACCTTC. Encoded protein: CASSLSKYGYTF.

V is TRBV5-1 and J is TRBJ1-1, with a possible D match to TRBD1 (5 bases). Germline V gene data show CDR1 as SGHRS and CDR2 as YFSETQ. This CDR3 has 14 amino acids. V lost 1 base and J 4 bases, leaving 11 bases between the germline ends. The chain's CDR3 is CASSLLGQGTEAFF. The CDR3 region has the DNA TGCGCCAGCAGCTTGCTGGGGCAGGGCACTGAAGCTTTCTTT.

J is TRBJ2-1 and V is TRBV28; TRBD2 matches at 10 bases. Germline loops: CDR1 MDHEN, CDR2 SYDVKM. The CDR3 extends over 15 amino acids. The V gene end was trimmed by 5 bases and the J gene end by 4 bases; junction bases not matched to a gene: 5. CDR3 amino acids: CASSASGGDYNEQFF. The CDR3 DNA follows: TGTGCCAGCAGTGCAAGCGGGGGGGATTACAATGAGCAGTTCTTC.

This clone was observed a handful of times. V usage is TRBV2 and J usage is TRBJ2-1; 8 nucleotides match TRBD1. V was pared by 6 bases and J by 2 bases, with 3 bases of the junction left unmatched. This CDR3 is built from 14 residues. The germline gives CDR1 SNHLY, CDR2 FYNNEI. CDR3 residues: CASRPGQAYNEQFF. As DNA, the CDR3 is TGTGCCAGCAGACCGGGACAGGCCTACAATGAGCAGTTCTTC.

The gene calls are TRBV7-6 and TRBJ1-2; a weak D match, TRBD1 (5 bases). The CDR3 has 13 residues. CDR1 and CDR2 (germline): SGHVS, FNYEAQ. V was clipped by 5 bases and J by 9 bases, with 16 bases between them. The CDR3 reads CASSPKGFVRYTF. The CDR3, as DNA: TGTGCCAGCAGCCCCAAGGGGTTCGTGCGCTACACCTTC.

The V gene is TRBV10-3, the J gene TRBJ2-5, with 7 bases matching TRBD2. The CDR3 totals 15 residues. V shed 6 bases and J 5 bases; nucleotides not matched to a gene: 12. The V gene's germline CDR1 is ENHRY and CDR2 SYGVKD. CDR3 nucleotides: TGTGCCATCAGAGCGGACATGGAGGGAGGGGAGACCCAGTACTTC. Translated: CAIRADMEGGETQYF.

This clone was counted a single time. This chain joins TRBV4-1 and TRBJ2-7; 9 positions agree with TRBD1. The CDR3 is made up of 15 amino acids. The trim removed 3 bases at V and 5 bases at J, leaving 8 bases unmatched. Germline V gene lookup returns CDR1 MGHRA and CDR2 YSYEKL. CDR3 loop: CASSHAGQGRDEQYF. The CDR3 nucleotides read TGCGCCAGCAGCCATGCCGGACAGGGGAGAGACGAGCAGTACTTC.

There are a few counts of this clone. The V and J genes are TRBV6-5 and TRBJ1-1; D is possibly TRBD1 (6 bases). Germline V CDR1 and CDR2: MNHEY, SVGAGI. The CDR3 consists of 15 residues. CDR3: CATKTGIFMNTEAFF. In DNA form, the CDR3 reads TGTGCAACTAAAACAGGGATATTCATGAACACTGAAGCTTTCTTT.

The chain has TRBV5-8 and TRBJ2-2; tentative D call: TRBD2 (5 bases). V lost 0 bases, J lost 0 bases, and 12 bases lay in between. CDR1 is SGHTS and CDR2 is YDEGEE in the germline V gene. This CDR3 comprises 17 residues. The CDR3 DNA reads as TGTGCCAGCAGCTTGGCTTCTAGCAGAGCGAACACCGGGGAGCTGTTTTTT. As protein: CASSLASSRANTGELFF. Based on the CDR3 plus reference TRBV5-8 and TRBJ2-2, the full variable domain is EAGVTQSPTHLIKTRGQQATLRCSPISGHTSVYWYQQALGLGLQFLLWYDEGEERNRGNFPPRFSGRQFPNYSSELNVNALELEDSALYLCASSLASSRANTGELFFGEGSRLTVL.

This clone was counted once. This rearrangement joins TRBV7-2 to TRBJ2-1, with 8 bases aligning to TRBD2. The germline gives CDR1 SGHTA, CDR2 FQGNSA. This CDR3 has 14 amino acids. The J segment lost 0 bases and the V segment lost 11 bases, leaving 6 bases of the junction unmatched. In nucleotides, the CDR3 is TGTGCCGACAAGAGCGGGAGCTCCTACAATGAGCAGTTCTTC. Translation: CADKSGSSYNEQFF.